The 7 T cell receptor beta chains presented below share a single source sample, sequenced in a study of identical twins. TCRdb analysed the 5' RACE reads with MiXCR anew, one entry per CDR3 protein. Here the sample spans around 690,000 distinct CDR3 sequences, less than 25% being singletons. These data are also associated with another study on T cells expressing NK-cell markers.

What was sequenced was PBMCs. The source of these receptors is a young woman in good health.

The chain recombines TRBV7-2 with TRBJ2-7; 8 bases align to TRBD2. Germline assignment: CDR1 SGHTA and CDR2 FQGNSA. The CDR3 is 16 residues long. With 5 bases clipped from V and 3 bases from J, the junction kept 12 bases outside the gene matches. The CDR3 sequence is CASSPSGLAGHYEQYF. DNA for the CDR3: TGTGCCAGCAGCCCTTCCGGACTAGCAGGGCACTACGAGCAGTACTTC.

This clonotype appeared a few times. The chain employs TRBV20-1 and TRBJ1-1; D is unclear. The CDR3 length is 13 residues. Germline CDR1 DFQATT, CDR2 SNEGSKA (reference sequence). Trimming cost V 3 bases and J 5 bases, with 13 bases left between them. CDR3 loop: CSASVRGRTEAFF. The CDR3 region has the DNA TGCAGTGCTAGCGTACGGGGAAGGACTGAAGCTTTCTTT.

In its sample, this clonotype was seen a few times. The gene calls are TRBV4-3 and TRBJ2-6; weak D call: TRBD2 (5 bases). V dropped 0 bases and J dropped 2 bases, with 5 bases sitting between them. The CDR3 length is 15 residues. Looked up from germline, CDR1 is LGHNA and CDR2 is YSLEER. Here the CDR3 DNA reads TGCGCCAGCAGCCAAGAGAGGGCTGGGGCCAACGTCCTGACTTTC. The encoded protein is CASSQERAGANVLTF.

This clonotype was seen only a few times. This chain uses TRBV20-1 with TRBJ2-7; tentatively, D is TRBD1 or TRBD2 (6 bases each). Germline V CDR1 and CDR2: DFQATT, SNEGSKA (reference sequence). The germline V and J ends were trimmed by 0 bases and 6 bases, with 15 bases remaining between them. The CDR3 sequence is 14 residues long. This CDR3 is CSARDPGAHFEQYF. CDR3 in DNA: TGCAGTGCTAGAGATCCGGGGGCGCATTTCGAGCAGTACTTC.

The chain carries TRBV13 and TRBJ2-2, with TRBD1 matching 7 bases. The ends lost 5 bases at V and 1 base at J; junction bases unmatched: 7. Per the germline V gene, CDR1 is PRHDT and CDR2 is FYEKMQ (reference sequence). The CDR3 is made up of 16 amino acids. This CDR3 is CASSQQTGKNTGELFF. Written as DNA, the CDR3 is TGTGCCAGCAGCCAACAGACAGGGAAGAACACCGGGGAGCTGTTTTTT.

The chain has TRBV7-9 and TRBJ2-2, with 13 nucleotides matching TRBD2. The CDR3 has 16 amino acids. CDR1 is SEHNR and CDR2 is FQNEAQ in the germline V gene (reference sequence). V trimming: 5 bases; J trimming: 5 bases; junction bases outside the gene matches: 5. The CDR3 coding sequence is TGTGCCAGCAGCCGGACTAGCGGGGGCCTGACCGGGGAGCTGTTTTTT. Translated: CASSRTSGGLTGELFF.

The chain carries TRBV30 and TRBJ1-2; a possible D gene is TRBD1 (5 bases). Germline CDR1 is GTSNPN and CDR2 is SVGIG (reference sequence). Trimming cost V 8 bases and J 8 bases, with 24 bases left between them. This CDR3 contains 14 residues. The CDR3 reads CALDGAGKPRGYTF. Written as DNA, the CDR3 is TGTGCCCTGGACGGGGCTGGGAAACCTCGAGGCTACACCTTC.